The 21 T cell receptor beta chains in this list originate from one sample, sequenced in a study of early T cells in non-severe SARS-CoV-2 infection. TCRdb re-called the 5' RACE reads through MiXCR, storing one row per CDR3 protein. Of about 50,000 distinct CDR3 sequences in the sample, approximately 6% were seen once. This specimen consisted of whole blood, obtained at baseline. The origin of the receptors is an adult who was a healthcare worker with PCR-confirmed SARS-CoV-2 infection or an uninfected control (not recorded which).

Only a few counts were recorded for this clonotype. This sequence joins TRBV12-3 or TRBV12-4 and TRBJ1-1; D may be TRBD1 (5 bases). This CDR3 has 15 residues. V was clipped by 1 base and J by 0 bases, with 9 bases between them. The CDR3 sequence is CASSLGGPLNTEAFF. The DNA of the CDR3 is TGTGCCAGCAGTTTAGGGGGACCGTTGAACACTGAAGCTTTCTTT.

This clonotype has ten or more counts. The chain recombines TRBV28 with TRBJ2-7; D is uncertain. Germline V lookup: CDR1 MDHEN, CDR2 SYDVKM. This CDR3 comprises 16 residues. With 3 bases removed from V and 0 bases from J, the gap between germline ends came to 15 bases. The CDR3 here is CASSFQQVHPSYEQYF. The CDR3 region has the DNA TGTGCCAGCAGTTTCCAACAAGTACACCCCTCCTACGAGCAGTACTTC.

This clonotype ranks as medium-sized. The V gene is TRBV11-1, the J gene TRBJ2-7; 12 bases map to TRBD2. From germline, CDR1 is SGHAT and CDR2 FQDESV (reference sequence). J was trimmed by 0 bases and V by 5 bases; bases with no gene match: 2. The CDR3 spans 15 residues. The CDR3 spells CASSLTSGSSYEQYF. CDR3 DNA sequence: TGTGCCAGCAGCCTGACTAGCGGGAGCTCCTACGAGCAGTACTTC.

This clonotype was seen a handful of times. The V gene is TRBV18, the J gene TRBJ1-5; TRBD1 is a possible D gene (5 bases). Trimming pared 1 base from V and 4 bases from J, leaving 8 bases between. The CDR3 extends over 14 amino acids. Germline V gene sequence: CDR1 KGHSH, CDR2 LQKENI. In DNA form, the CDR3 reads TGTGCCAGCTCACCACTCAAGGGGAATCAGCCCCAGCATTTT. The encoded protein is CASSPLKGNQPQHF.

This sequence joins TRBV5-1 and TRBJ1-5; the D gene is possibly TRBD1 (5 bases). This CDR3 contains 15 residues. V lost 4 bases and J lost 6, with 17 bases in between. The germline V gene encodes CDR1 SGHRS and CDR2 YFSETQ. CDR3 protein: CASSPSGGDTQPQHF. The CDR3 nucleotides are TGCGCCAGCAGCCCCTCTGGAGGGGATACTCAGCCCCAGCATTTT.

This clonotype was observed many times. This chain uses TRBV15 with TRBJ1-5; TRBD1 might be the D (6 bases). Trimming left V 4 bases short and J 0 bases short, with 7 bases between. Germline CDR1 is LNHNV and CDR2 is YYDKDF (reference sequence). The CDR3 consists of 14 residues. The CDR3 coding sequence is TGTGCCACCAGCAAGGGGGATAGCAATCAGCCCCAGCATTTT. Translation: CATSKGDSNQPQHF. Using reference TRBV15 and TRBJ1-5 for the parts outside the CDR3, the full variable domain is DAMVIQNPRYQVTQFGKPVTLSCSQTLNHNVMYWYQQKSSQAPKLLFHYYDKDFNNEADTPDNFQSRRPNTSFCFLDIRSPGLGDTAMYLCATSKGDSNQPQHFGDGTRLSIL.

This clonotype was detected many times. The CDR3 sequence: CATSDPTSGKNNEQFF. CDR3 sequence (DNA): TGTGCCACCAGTGACCCGACTAGCGGAAAAAACAATGAGCAGTTCTTC. V and J are TRBV24-1 and TRBJ2-1; TRBD2 aligns across 9 bases. The germline gives CDR1 KGHDR, CDR2 SFDVKD. V shed 4 bases and J 5 bases; nucleotides not matched to a gene: 8. The length of the CDR3 is 16 residues.

The sample holds a few counts of this clonotype. The chain is built from TRBV5-1 and TRBJ2-2; 7 nucleotides line up with TRBD1. Germline-derived CDR1 and CDR2 are SGHRS and YFSETQ. This CDR3 has 15 amino acids. The junction had 4 bases not matched to a gene; V was cut back by 1 base and J by 4 bases. The DNA of the CDR3 is TGCGCCAGCAGCTTGCAGGCAGGGGGCACCGGGGAGCTGTTTTTT. Encoded protein: CASSLQAGGTGELFF.

This chain uses TRBV20-1 with TRBJ2-4, with TRBD1 identical over 7 bases. This CDR3 has 14 residues. Germline assignment: CDR1 DFQATT and CDR2 SNEGSKA (reference sequence). After removal of 3 bases from V and 0 bases from J, the junction contained 2 bases not matched to a gene. Here the CDR3 reads CSARTGKAKNIQYF. CDR3 coding DNA: TGCAGTGCTAGGACAGGGAAAGCCAAAAACATTCAGTACTTC.

This clonotype was seen ten or more times. The genes are TRBV7-9 and TRBJ2-5, with TRBD1 as a possible D gene (8 bases). Between the trimmed V and J ends, which lost 5 bases and 4 bases, there was a span of 17 bases. This CDR3 comprises 15 residues. Germline V gene data show CDR1 as SEHNR and CDR2 as FQNEAQ (reference sequence). The CDR3 loop reads CASSNDRGGAETQYF. CDR3 sequence (DNA): TGTGCCAGCAGCAATGACAGGGGAGGGGCAGAGACCCAGTACTTC.

The chain carries TRBV5-1 and TRBJ2-5, with D possibly being TRBD1 (6 bases). Germline CDR1 reads SGHRS; CDR2 reads YFSETQ. This CDR3 spans 14 amino acids. Trimming took 4 bases from V and 0 from J, leaving 10 bases between them. CDR3 protein: CASSGGTHQETQYF. CDR3 DNA sequence: TGCGCCAGCAGCGGTGGGACACACCAAGAGACCCAGTACTTC.

This clonotype was recorded many times. This chain joins TRBV6-6 and TRBJ2-7; 7 bases map to TRBD1. Unmatched junction bases numbered 11, after V lost 6 bases and J lost 0 bases. This CDR3 comprises 16 residues. The V gene's germline CDR1 is MNHNY and CDR2 SVGAGI (reference sequence). The CDR3: CASRTSFRGYSYEQYF. The CDR3 nucleotides read TGTGCCAGCAGGACATCCTTCAGGGGGTACTCCTACGAGCAGTACTTC.

This clonotype was counted at least ten times. The V gene is TRBV27, the J gene TRBJ2-3; tentatively, D is TRBD1 or TRBD2 (5 bases each). The CDR3 consists of 13 residues. CDR1 and CDR2 (germline): MNHEY, SMNVEV (reference sequence). Deletions cut 5 bases from V and 1 base from J, with 7 bases between. CDR3 region: CASSRGGTDTQYF. CDR3 bases: TGTGCCAGCAGTCGAGGGGGCACAGATACGCAGTATTTT.

In its sample, this clonotype was seen a few times. The CDR3 DNA reads TGTGCCAGCAGTCAACAAATAGGGGAAGCCAAAAACATTCAGTACTTC. Its translation is CASSQQIGEAKNIQYF. The chain uses TRBV6-1 and TRBJ2-4, with D maybe TRBD1 (5 bases). The length of the CDR3 is 16 residues. The V end was cut by 5 bases, the J end by 0 bases, with 14 bases between. Per germline, CDR1 MNHNS and CDR2 SASEGT.

This clonotype came up many times. CDR3 sequence reads: CSASGTSGIQFF. The CDR3, as DNA: TGCAGTGCTTCCGGGACTAGTGGGATACAGTTCTTC. The J gene is TRBJ2-1, the V gene TRBV20-1; 8 bases are shared with TRBD2. CDR1 and CDR2 from the germline V gene are DFQATT and SNEGSKA (reference sequence). V was pared by 5 bases and J by 13 bases, with 10 bases of the junction left unmatched. The CDR3 has 12 residues.

The rearrangement uses TRBV11-2 and TRBJ2-1; D uncertain. Germline CDR1 and CDR2: SGHAT and FQNNGV. Trimming took off 0 bases at V and 6 bases at J, with 9 bases between the two ends. The CDR3 is 14 residues long. CDR3 nucleotides: TGTGCCAGCAGCTTAGATCATCTCGTCAATGAGCAGTTCTTC. It yields the protein CASSLDHLVNEQFF.

This clonotype was picked up a small number of times. This chain connects TRBV5-1 to TRBJ2-1; tentative D call: TRBD1 (7 bases). The CDR3 spans 15 residues. V dropped 4 bases and J dropped 3 bases, with 14 bases sitting between them. Germline loops: CDR1 SGHRS, CDR2 YFSETQ. Here the CDR3 reads CASSQRQGGYNEQFF. CDR3 in DNA: TGCGCCAGCAGCCAAAGACAGGGAGGCTACAATGAGCAGTTCTTC. The full variable domain, with the rest looked up from reference TRBV5-1 and TRBJ2-1, is KAGVTQTPRYLIKTRGQQVTLSCSPISGHRSVSWYQQTPGQGLQFLFEYFSETQRNKGNFPGRFSGRQFSNSRSEMNVSTLELGDSALYLCASSQRQGGYNEQFFGPGTRLTVL.

This clonotype was seen a handful of times. CDR3 coding DNA: TGTGCCAGCAGCTTGGTAGGACTAGCGGCCACAGATACGCAGTATTTT. It yields the protein CASSLVGLAATDTQYF. This sequence joins TRBV5-6 and TRBJ2-3; 10 nucleotides match TRBD2. CDR1 and CDR2 from the germline V gene are SGHDT and YYEEEE. V shed 0 bases, J shed 2 bases, and the junction held 3 bases outside the gene matches. This CDR3 is 16 amino acids long. The whole variable domain, filled in from reference TRBV5-6 and TRBJ2-3, reads DAGVTQSPTHLIKTRGQQVTLRCSPKSGHDTVSWYQQALGQGPQFIFQYYEEEERQRGNFPDRFSGHQFPNYSSELNVNALLLGDSALYLCASSLVGLAATDTQYFGPGTRLTVL.

The rearrangement joins TRBV15 to TRBJ2-3; no reliable D call. The CDR3 has 15 amino acids. The germline V and J ends were trimmed by 1 base and 1 base, with 9 bases remaining between them. Germline CDR1 reads LNHNV; CDR2 reads YYDKDF (reference sequence). The CDR3 loop reads CATSRGERGTDTQYF. The CDR3, as DNA: TGTGCCACCAGCAGAGGGGAAAGGGGCACAGATACGCAGTATTTT.

This clonotype occurred many times. The genes are TRBV20-1 and TRBJ2-7, with 8 bases identical to TRBD2. Trimming took 4 bases from V and 4 from J; bases not matched to a gene: 6. The CDR3 loop spans 13 amino acids. CDR1 and CDR2 (germline): DFQATT, SNEGSKA (reference sequence). The CDR3 region is CSAIGTRSYEQYF. In DNA form, the CDR3 reads TGCAGTGCTATCGGGACTAGAAGTTACGAGCAGTACTTC.

The chain links TRBV7-8 to TRBJ1-6; the D gene is possibly TRBD1 (5 bases). This CDR3 contains 16 residues. Trimming removed 5 bases at V and 0 bases at J, with 11 bases between. Germline CDR1 reads SGHVS; CDR2 reads FQNEAQ. The CDR3 DNA sequence: TGTGCCAGCAGCCTCGACAGCAGCTCCTATAATTCACCCCTCCACTTT. Translation gives CASSLDSSSYNSPLHF.